The 32 T cell receptor beta chains in this list originate from one sample, sequenced in a study of T cells after yellow fever vaccination. MiXCR, applied by TCRdb to the 5' RACE reads, yields one record per CDR3 protein. The repertoire holds 600,000 to 750,000 distinct CDR3 sequences, with 9% to 15% as singletons. Sequencing used PBMCs, obtained on the day of the yellow fever booster vaccination. The source is a man younger than 45 who received the YFV17D yellow fever vaccine.

J is TRBJ2-3 and V is TRBV29-1, with D maybe TRBD1 (6 bases). Germline values: CDR1 SQVTM, CDR2 ANQGSEA. V was pared by 2 bases and J by 10 bases, with 10 bases between. This CDR3 has 11 residues. CDR3 protein: CSVEPDSAQYF. CDR3 DNA: TGCAGCGTTGAACCGGACAGTGCGCAGTATTTT.

The CDR3 DNA follows: TGTGCCAGCAGTGATCCGGGGGGGCGCGTAGGTTACGAGCAGTACTTC. It specifies CASSDPGGRVGYEQYF. The chain links TRBV12-3 or TRBV12-4 to TRBJ2-7; 8 nucleotides match TRBD2. Trimming at V came to 5 bases and at J to 4 bases, leaving 13 bases not matched to a gene. The CDR3 spans 16 residues.

This clonotype came up many times. The chain recombines TRBV15 with TRBJ2-1; 9 positions match TRBD1. The germline V gene has CDR1 LNHNV and CDR2 YYDKDF (reference sequence). V was clipped by 2 bases and J by 4 bases; unmatched bases: 6. The CDR3 runs to 16 residues. The CDR3 region is CATSRLGTGNYNEQFF. CDR3 coding DNA: TGTGCCACCAGCAGACTCGGGACAGGGAATTACAATGAGCAGTTCTTC. The whole variable domain, remainder taken from reference TRBV15 and TRBJ2-1, is DAMVIQNPRYQVTQFGKPVTLSCSQTLNHNVMYWYQQKSSQAPKLLFHYYDKDFNNEADTPDNFQSRRPNTSFCFLDIRSPGLGDTAMYLCATSRLGTGNYNEQFFGPGTRLTVL.

The chain employs TRBV7-2 and TRBJ1-1; the D is unclear. Per the germline V gene, CDR1 is SGHTA and CDR2 is FQGNSA. Trimming took 5 bases from V and 1 from J, leaving 17 bases between them. This CDR3 contains 16 residues. This CDR3 is CASSATWRRGNTEAFF. The CDR3, as DNA: TGTGCCAGCAGCGCGACATGGAGGCGAGGGAACACTGAAGCTTTCTTT. The full variable domain, its missing parts supplied by reference TRBV7-2 and TRBJ1-1, is GAGVSQSPSNKVTEKGKDVELRCDPISGHTALYWYRQSLGQGLEFLIYFQGNSAPDKSGLPSDRFSAERTGGSVSTLTIQRTQQEDSAVYLCASSATWRRGNTEAFFGQGTRLTVV.

The chain carries TRBV4-2 and TRBJ2-3; D is possibly TRBD2 (5 bases). CDR1 and CDR2 from the germline V gene are LGHNA and YNFKEQ. This CDR3 comprises 17 residues. V lost 3 bases to trimming and J lost 3 bases, with 19 bases between them. The CDR3 is CASSQVTGAVVTDTQYF. The CDR3 DNA reads as TGTGCCAGCAGCCAGGTCACTGGAGCGGTAGTAACAGATACGCAGTATTTT.

This clonotype was detected a few times. The genes are TRBV19 and TRBJ2-2; D is uncertain. The CDR3 totals 12 residues. V was shortened by 5 bases and J by 6 bases, with 7 bases between the two germline ends. Germline V lookup: CDR1 LNHDA, CDR2 SQIVND (reference sequence). CDR3 sequence reads: CASSRSAGELFF. CDR3 nucleotides: TGTGCCAGTAGTCGGAGCGCCGGGGAGCTGTTTTTT.

CDR3 DNA: TGTGCCAGTAGTATACAAGGGACAGGGGAAAATAATGGCTACACCTTC. Residues: CASSIQGTGENNGYTF. This chain uses TRBV19 with TRBJ1-2, with 10 bases aligning to TRBD1. CDR1 is LNHDA and CDR2 is SQIVND in the germline V gene (reference sequence). The V and J ends lost 2 bases and 6 bases, in that order; junction bases with no gene match: 9. The CDR3 is 16 residues long.

The chain joins TRBV12-3 or TRBV12-4 to TRBJ2-3, with D possibly TRBD1 on 5 matching bases. Between the trimmed V and J ends, which lost 6 bases and 4 bases, there was a span of 11 bases. This CDR3 spans 13 amino acids. The DNA of the CDR3 is TGTGCCAGCAGACCCAGGGTCTCAGATACGCAGTATTTT. This gives the protein CASRPRVSDTQYF.

A few counts support this clonotype. The chain links TRBV12-3 or TRBV12-4 to TRBJ1-5, with D perhaps TRBD1 (5 bases). The length of the CDR3 is 15 residues. The V end was cut by 4 bases, the J end by 0 bases, with 10 bases between. CDR3 in DNA: TGTGCCAGCAGTTCGTCAGGGCCTAGCAATCAGCCCCAGCATTTT. Residues: CASSSSGPSNQPQHF.

This clonotype came up a few times. This chain uses TRBV11-2 with TRBJ1-1; no clear D gene. Trimming removed 3 bases from V and 5 bases from J, with 10 bases in between. The CDR3 runs to 13 residues. Germline V CDR1 and CDR2: SGHAT, FQNNGV. In nucleotides, the CDR3 is TGTGCCAGCAGCTTGGATCCGAAGACTGAAGCTTTCTTT. Its translation: CASSLDPKTEAFF.

This chain joins TRBV3-1 and TRBJ1-5; possibly TRBD1 for D (6 bases). The CDR3 totals 14 residues. CDR1 is LGHDT, CDR2 YNNKEL, per germline (reference sequence). Trimming removed 4 bases at V and 5 bases at J, with 12 bases between. CDR3 nucleotides: TGTGCCAGCAGCCCCTCGGACAGTGATCAGCCCCAGCATTTT. Residues: CASSPSDSDQPQHF.

The CDR3: CASTQEGLLRNEQFF. CDR3 sequence (DNA): TGTGCCAGCACCCAAGAGGGACTACTCCGCAATGAGCAGTTCTTC. The rearrangement uses TRBV21-1 and TRBJ2-1; the D segment call TRBD2 is taken from the table without a DNA check. TRBV21-1 is listed as a pseudogene. The CDR3 has 15 residues.

This clonotype was seen a few times. The V and J genes are TRBV6-5 and TRBJ1-5; D is possibly TRBD1 (5 bases). The CDR3 covers 13 residues. Trimming stripped 2 bases from V and 5 bases from J, with 7 bases between. Germline V lookup: CDR1 MNHEY, CDR2 SVGAGI. The CDR3 coding sequence is TGTGCCAGCAGTTACGACAGATATCAGCCCCAGCATTTT. This sequence encodes CASSYDRYQPQHF.

There are a few counts of this clonotype. This CDR3 reads CSGQGAGELFF. The DNA for the CDR3 is TGCAGCGGACAGGGGGCCGGGGAGCTGTTTTTT. The rearrangement uses TRBV29-1 and TRBJ2-2, with 9 bases identical to TRBD1. The CDR3 is 11 residues long. Germline V gene sequence: CDR1 SQVTM, CDR2 ANQGSEA. V was pared by 7 bases and J by 6 bases, with 0 bases of the junction left unmatched.

The chain couples TRBV7-2 to TRBJ2-3, with TRBD2 matching 8 bases. Losses at the gene ends were 5 bases for V and 6 bases for J; bases not matched to a gene: 13. CDR3 length equals 16 residues. Germline values: CDR1 SGHTA, CDR2 FQGNSA. The CDR3 DNA sequence: TGTGCCAGCAGCCTAACGAGCGGGAGCACCGCCGATACGCAGTATTTT. Translation gives CASSLTSGSTADTQYF.

This clonotype has more than one count but fewer than ten. The rearrangement links TRBV24-1 to TRBJ2-5; no firm D call. The V and J ends lost 9 bases and 10 bases respectively, with 11 bases between them. Germline V gene lookup returns CDR1 KGHDR and CDR2 SFDVKD. The CDR3 loop spans 10 amino acids. The CDR3 loop reads CATPEPDQYF. The CDR3 region has the DNA TGTGCCACCCCCGAGCCGGACCAGTACTTC.

The rearrangement links TRBV12-3 or TRBV12-4 to TRBJ2-2; a weak D match, TRBD2 (7 bases). Trimming removed 3 bases from V and 0 bases from J, with 26 bases in between. The CDR3 is 21 amino acids. In DNA form, the CDR3 reads TGTGCCAGCAGTTTTGTTTTGGGGGGGCGCGGGCGGCTAACGAACACCGGGGAGCTGTTTTTT. Its translation is CASSFVLGGRGRLTNTGELFF.

This clonotype turned up a few times. V and J are TRBV6-2 or TRBV6-3 and TRBJ2-5; D not certain. Germline CDR1 and CDR2: MNHEY and SVGEGT. The length of the CDR3 is 15 residues. Trimming removed 4 bases from V and 4 bases from J, with 16 bases in between. Here the CDR3 reads CASSSLLLSGETQYF. The CDR3, as DNA: TGTGCCAGCAGTTCCCTCCTATTGTCAGGAGAGACCCAGTACTTC.

This clonotype came up a few times. The chain joins TRBV15 to TRBJ2-3; 7 bases map to TRBD2. J lost 1 base, V lost 0 bases, and 7 bases had no gene match. The germline gives CDR1 LNHNV, CDR2 YYDKDF (reference sequence). This CDR3 comprises 17 residues. The CDR3 here is CATSRDLVGGGTDTQYF. The CDR3 DNA reads TGTGCCACCAGCAGAGATTTGGTGGGAGGGGGCACAGATACGCAGTATTTT.

This chain joins TRBV9 and TRBJ2-4; D perhaps matches TRBD1 (6 bases). The CDR3 is 12 residues long. V lost 0 bases and J lost 10, with 8 bases in between. Germline V gene lookup returns CDR1 SGDLS and CDR2 YYNGEE. The CDR3 bases are TGTGCCAGCAGCGTAGGAGGGGGTATTCAGTACTTC. This sequence encodes CASSVGGGIQYF. Full variable domain (rest looked up from reference TRBV9 and TRBJ2-4): DSGVTQTPKHLITATGQRVTLRCSPRSGDLSVYWYQQSLDQGLQFLIQYYNGEERAKGNILERFSAQQFPDLHSELNLSSLELGDSALYFCASSVGGGIQYFGAGTRLSVL.

This clonotype was counted once. The chain uses TRBV6-5 and TRBJ2-1, with TRBD2 matching over 11 bases. The CDR3 spans 16 residues. The V and J ends lost 2 bases and 10 bases, in that order; junction bases with no gene match: 10. Per germline, CDR1 MNHEY and CDR2 SVGAGI. DNA of the CDR3: TGTGCCAGCAGTTACCTTTCTAGCGGGAGGATGGTCGAGCAGTTCTTC. This gives the protein CASSYLSSGRMVEQFF.

This clonotype came up a few times. V is TRBV3-1 and J is TRBJ1-4; no clear D. CDR1 LGHDT and CDR2 YNNKEL come from the germline V gene (reference sequence). Deletions cut 5 bases from V and 3 bases from J, with 10 bases between. The CDR3 loop spans 14 amino acids. The DNA of the CDR3 is TGTGCCAGCAGCGGCGTGGCCTCTAATGAAAAACTGTTTTTT. This gives the protein CASSGVASNEKLFF.

The chain carries TRBV12-3 or TRBV12-4 and TRBJ1-1; maybe TRBD1 (5 bases). The CDR3 length is 14 residues. Trimming stripped 4 bases from V and 1 base from J, with 10 bases between. In DNA, the CDR3 is TGTGCCAGCAGTTCTGGGGCCGGGAACACTGAAGCTTTCTTT. It translates to CASSSGAGNTEAFF.

This clonotype was seen only a few times. The V call is TRBV9, the J call TRBJ2-3, with TRBD2 matching 7 bases. CDR3 size: 15 residues. J lost 2 bases, V lost 4 bases, and 7 bases had no gene match. CDR1 is SGDLS and CDR2 is YYNGEE in the germline V gene. The CDR3 spells CASSQAGLFTDTQYF. The CDR3 DNA reads TGTGCCAGCAGCCAAGCGGGACTTTTCACAGATACGCAGTATTTT. The complete variable domain, with remaining parts taken from reference TRBV9 and TRBJ2-3, reads DSGVTQTPKHLITATGQRVTLRCSPRSGDLSVYWYQQSLDQGLQFLIQYYNGEERAKGNILERFSAQQFPDLHSELNLSSLELGDSALYFCASSQAGLFTDTQYFGPGTRLTVL.

The chain is built from TRBV5-6 and TRBJ2-7; D not certain. The ends were cut back, 4 bases at V and 1 base at J, with 12 bases in the middle. Germline CDR1 reads SGHDT; CDR2 reads YYEEEE. The CDR3 is made up of 14 amino acids. In nucleotides, the CDR3 is TGTGCCAGCAGCCCAATCGCCACTTCCTACGAGCAGTACTTC. It is translated as CASSPIATSYEQYF.

This clonotype has just a few counts. The CDR3 spells CASSLTRTSGNEQFF. CDR3 nucleotides: TGTGCCAGCAGCTTAACGAGGACTAGCGGTAATGAGCAGTTCTTC. The chain combines TRBV7-3 with TRBJ2-1; 10 nucleotides match TRBD2. Germline lookup yields CDR1 SGHTA and CDR2 FQGTGA. The CDR3 is 15 amino acids. Trimming at V came to 0 bases and at J to 7 bases, leaving 3 bases not matched to a gene.

The rearrangement uses TRBV12-5 and TRBJ2-4; TRBD2 is a possible D gene (6 bases). V was shortened by 0 bases and J by 7 bases, with 19 bases between the two germline ends. The germline V gene encodes CDR1 LGHNT and CDR2 FRNRAP. This CDR3 spans 17 amino acids. CDR3 residues: CASGLVLSRREFNIQYF. The CDR3 DNA reads TGTGCTAGTGGTTTGGTTTTATCGAGGCGGGAATTTAACATTCAGTACTTC.

This clonotype was seen only a few times. The chain uses TRBV7-6 and TRBJ2-5; 12 bases agree with TRBD2. Germline CDR1 is SGHVS and CDR2 is FNYEAQ. There are 16 residues in the CDR3. V lost 1 base, J lost 4 bases, and 4 bases stayed unmatched. DNA of the CDR3: TGTGCCAGCAGCTTAGAATCTAGCGGGAGGGTAGAGACCCAGTACTTC. Protein sequence: CASSLESSGRVETQYF.

This clonotype turned up a few times. The rearrangement links TRBV18 to TRBJ2-1; the D call may be TRBD1 or TRBD2 (5 bases each). Trimming removed 3 bases from V and 6 bases from J, with 18 bases in between. The CDR3 runs 16 residues. Germline lookup yields CDR1 KGHSH and CDR2 LQKENI. In DNA form, the CDR3 reads TGTGCCAGCTCACCTAGTACTGGGCCAGGGAGCAATGAGCAGTTCTTC. Amino acids: CASSPSTGPGSNEQFF.

This clonotype has only a few counts. This chain links TRBV6-5 with TRBJ2-5; D ambiguous. Germline CDR1 MNHEY, CDR2 SVGAGI. The CDR3 runs to 15 residues. Trimming stripped 4 bases from V and 2 bases from J, with 14 bases between. CDR3 DNA: TGTGCCAGCAGTTCTTCATGGGCCATTCAAGAGACCCAGTACTTC. Protein sequence: CASSSSWAIQETQYF.

The rearrangement uses TRBV5-1 and TRBJ2-5, with TRBD2 matching 12 bases. With V trimmed by 5 bases and J by 4 bases, 6 bases remained unmatched. CDR1 and CDR2 (germline): SGHRS, YFSETQ. The CDR3 contains 15 residues. This chain's CDR3 is CASSSSGRAPETQYF. DNA of the CDR3: TGCGCCAGCAGTTCTAGCGGGAGGGCCCCAGAGACCCAGTACTTC.

The sample holds a few counts of this clonotype. The J gene is TRBJ2-1, the V gene TRBV2, with 14 bases matching TRBD2. The CDR3 is 13 amino acids. V lost 11 bases, J lost 9 bases, and 6 bases stayed unmatched. Germline loops: CDR1 SNHLY, CDR2 FYNNEI. The CDR3 reads CAGEGLAGVEQFF. As DNA, the CDR3 is TGTGCCGGTGAGGGACTAGCGGGAGTTGAGCAGTTCTTC.